These T cell receptor beta chains were read from a single sample in a study of OX40 agonist ivuxolimab in advanced cancers. TCRdb's copy holds only in-frame clones and misses some; the assay was immunoSEQ multiplex PCR. The data contain over 10,000 clones, around 87% of them singletons. Specimen: CD4+ or CD8+ T cells sorted from blood, collected in a trial of the OX40 agonist ivuxolimab. These receptors were taken from an adult with an advanced solid tumor such as melanoma, head and neck, liver or kidney cancer. CDR3s include the opening cysteine and the closing phenylalanine or tryptophan. A D gene is named only where the DNA matches it firmly. Clone size, where shown, is once, few, many, or a class for clones that have expanded.

TRBV15	14	-	TRBJ2-1	-	CATAETRRDNEQFF	TGTGCCACCGCCGAGACTAGACGGGACAATGAGCAGTTCTTC
TRBV6-5	14	-	TRBJ2-2	-	CASSPGTYTGELFF	TGTGCCAGCAGCCCCGGGACGTACACCGGGGAGCTGTTTTTT
TRBV4-1	15	-	TRBJ2-7	TRBD2	CASSQVAGGGYEQYF	TGCGCCAGCAGCCAAGTGGCGGGGGGGGGCTACGAGCAGTACTTC
TRBV7-6	13	-	TRBJ2-7	-	CASSQDGSYEQYF	TGTGCCAGCAGCCAGGACGGTTCCTACGAGCAGTACTTC
TRBV6-5	15	-	TRBJ1-2	-	CASSYPHTGERGYTF	TGTGCCAGCAGTTACCCCCATACAGGCGAGAGAGGCTACACCTTC
TRBV7-2	13	once	TRBJ1-2	TRBD1	CASSLGGGYGYTF	TGTGCCAGCAGTTTAGGGGGCGGCTATGGCTACACCTTC
TRBV27	14	-	TRBJ2-3	-	CASSLQGYTDTQYF	TGTGCCAGCAGTTTACAGGGATACACAGATACGCAGTATTTT
TRBV10-3	20	-	TRBJ2-1	-	CAISEDSSPSAWVTYNEQFF	TGTGCCATCAGTGAGGATAGCAGTCCCTCCGCTTGGGTGACCTACAATGAGCAGTTCTTC
TRBV28	15	-	TRBJ1-5	-	CASSRPRAGQQPQHF	TGTGCCAGCAGCCGACCGCGGGCAGGGCAACAGCCCCAGCATTTT
TRBV4-2	15	-	TRBJ2-3	-	CASSQDAVGWDTQYF	TGTGCCAGCAGCCAAGACGCAGTGGGATGGGATACGCAGTATTTT
TRBV23-1	12	-	TRBJ1-5	-	CASRGSNQPQHF	TGCGCCAGCCGAGGCTCCAATCAGCCCCAGCATTTT
TRBV5-1	16	-	TRBJ2-7	-	CASSGQGGGEAYEQYF	TGCGCCAGCAGTGGCCAGGGGGGAGGCGAAGCCTACGAGCAGTACTTC
TRBV28	15	-	TRBJ2-1	-	CASSLSGRSYNEQFF	TGTGCCAGCAGTTTAAGCGGGCGCTCCTACAATGAGCAGTTCTTC
TRBV28	13	-	TRBJ2-3	TRBD1	CASYDRETDTQYF	TGTGCCAGCTACGACAGGGAAACAGATACGCAGTATTTT
TRBV7-8	13	-	TRBJ2-2	TRBD1	CASRDRTTGELFF	TGTGCCAGTAGGGACAGAACCACCGGGGAGCTGTTTTTT
TRBV7-6	14	-	TRBJ1-4	TRBD1	CASSLGTGDEKLFF	TGTGCCAGCAGCTTAGGGACAGGGGATGAAAAACTGTTTTTT
TRBV7-9	16	medium-sized	TRBJ2-7	-	CASSLEQGLREDEQYF	TGTGCCAGCAGCTTAGAACAGGGGCTGAGGGAGGACGAGCAGTACTTC
TRBV7-8	14	-	TRBJ2-1	-	CASSPDGSYNEQFF	TGTGCCAGCAGCCCGGACGGCTCCTACAATGAGCAGTTCTTC
TRBV5-1	13	-	TRBJ2-7	-	CASSGGWTGGQYF	TGCGCCAGCAGCGGGGGGTGGACAGGCGGACAGTACTTC
TRBV7-3	19	-	TRBJ1-1	TRBD1	CASSLRGGDFGTGGTEAFF	TGTGCCAGCAGCTTACGGGGTGGGGATTTCGGGACAGGGGGCACTGAAGCTTTCTTT
TRBV21-1	13	-	TRBJ2-7	-	CASSYGQHYEQYF	TGTGCCAGCAGCTACGGGCAGCACTACGAGCAGTACTTC
TRBV9	17	-	TRBJ2-1	TRBD2	CASSGGSPSGGGNEQFF	TGTGCCAGCAGCGGCGGTTCGCCTAGCGGAGGAGGCAATGAGCAGTTCTTC
TRBV7-9	18	once	TRBJ2-1	TRBD2	CASSPGLAGGWGHNEQFF	TGTGCCAGCAGCCCGGGACTAGCGGGAGGATGGGGGCACAATGAGCAGTTCTTC
TRBV19	13	-	TRBJ2-7	-	CASSFGLRYEQYF	TGTGCCAGTAGCTTCGGACTGAGATACGAGCAGTACTTC
TRBV27	13	-	TRBJ2-7	-	CASSSPNSYEQYF	TGTGCCAGCAGTTCACCCAACTCCTACGAGCAGTACTTC
TRBV6-5	13	-	TRBJ1-4	-	CASSYSSGGKLFF	TGTGCCAGCAGTTACTCGTCCGGGGGAAAACTGTTTTTT
TRBV6-4	14	-	TRBJ2-2	TRBD1	CASSQQGGTGELFF	TGTGCCAGCAGCCAACAGGGGGGTACCGGGGAGCTGTTTTTT
TRBV10-3	14	-	TRBJ1-1	-	CAAKRQAPHTEAFF	TGTGCCGCCAAAAGACAGGCCCCCCACACTGAAGCTTTCTTT
TRBV2	13	-	TRBJ1-1	-	CATVGAGDTEAFF	TGTGCCACCGTGGGGGCGGGGGACACTGAAGCTTTCTTT
TRBV29-1	10	once	TRBJ2-7	-	CSVGTHEQYF	TGCAGCGTTGGAACCCACGAGCAGTACTTC
TRBV7-6	14	-	TRBJ2-3	TRBD2	CASSRAGVTDTQYF	TGTGCCAGCAGCCGAGCGGGAGTTACAGATACGCAGTATTTT
TRBV29-1	12	-	TRBJ2-1	TRBD2	CSVENSGGLKFF	TGCAGCGTCGAGAATAGCGGGGGCTTAAAGTTCTTC
TRBV27	15	-	TRBJ1-5	TRBD1	CASSDTGGAGEPQHF	TGTGCCAGCAGCGATACAGGGGGCGCCGGGGAGCCCCAGCATTTT
TRBV7-9	13	-	TRBJ2-7	-	CASSHPAPYEQYF	TGTGCCAGCAGCCACCCGGCCCCCTACGAGCAGTACTTC
TRBV27	11	-	TRBJ2-5	-	CASSYQGAQYF	TGTGCCAGCAGTTACCAAGGGGCCCAGTACTTC
TRBV2	14	-	TRBJ1-1	-	CASCSGVLNTEAFF	TGTGCCAGTTGCTCGGGGGTCCTGAACACTGAAGCTTTCTTT
TRBV27	12	once	TRBJ2-3	-	CASSLGTDTQYF	TGTGCCAGCAGTTTGGGCACAGATACGCAGTATTTT
TRBV4-1	15	-	TRBJ2-1	-	CASSQASGSYDEQFF	TGCGCCAGCAGCCAAGCTTCGGGGTCCTATGATGAGCAGTTCTTC
TRBV25-1	13	-	TRBJ2-7	-	CASSEYILKLLYF	TGTGCCAGCAGTGAATATATACTCAAACTCCTGTACTTC
TRBV28	14	once	TRBJ2-3	TRBD2	CASSLAGAADTQYF	TGTGCCAGCAGCCTAGCGGGAGCGGCAGATACGCAGTATTTT
TRBV7-9	13	-	TRBJ2-7	-	CASSPPRRYEQYF	TGTGCCAGCAGCCCCCCTCGACGCTACGAGCAGTACTTC
TRBV2	13	once	TRBJ1-6	TRBD1	CASSGTGDSSLHF	TGTGCCAGCAGTGGGACAGGGGATTCATCCCTCCACTTT
TRBV19	13	once	TRBJ2-7	TRBD1	CASSPGTAYEQYF	TGTGCCAGTAGCCCCGGGACAGCCTACGAGCAGTACTTC
TRBV5-1	15	-	TRBJ2-5	-	CASSLLWEVQETQYF	TGCGCCAGCAGCTTGTTGTGGGAAGTCCAAGAGACCCAGTACTTC
TRBV9	13	-	TRBJ2-7	-	CASSVGDGYEQYF	TGTGCCAGCAGCGTAGGAGACGGCTACGAGCAGTACTTC